The 21 T cell receptor beta chains listed next were all sequenced from one sample in a study of cytomegalovirus exposure and HLA in healthy donors. Primers for the PCR totalled 60 Vbeta and 13 Jbeta. Clones were read by immunoSEQ multiplex PCR, and TCRdb kept only the in-frame ones, dropping some. The sample includes about 200,000 clones, roughly 85% of them seen just once. Sequenced sample: PBMCs. The receptors shown here come from a woman between 25 and 40 years old in good health and CMV-seropositive.

This clone showed up just a few times. The rearrangement links TRBV5-6 to TRBJ1-1; D is unclear. Trimming cost V 5 bases and J 3 bases, with 8 bases left between them. CDR3 length equals 12 residues. The germline V gene has CDR1 SGHDT and CDR2 YYEEEE. The chain's CDR3 is CASSIVDTEAFF. CDR3 DNA sequence: TGTGCCAGCAGTATAGTAGACACTGAAGCTTTCTTT. Combining the CDR3 with reference TRBV5-6 and TRBJ1-1 gives the whole variable domain DAGVTQSPTHLIKTRGQQVTLRCSPKSGHDTVSWYQQALGQGPQFIFQYYEEEERQRGNFPDRFSGHQFPNYSSELNVNALLLGDSALYLCASSIVDTEAFFGQGTRLTVV.

The CDR3 reads CASSYMAGGIGYTF. The CDR3 region has the DNA TGTGCCAGCAGTTACATGGCAGGGGGGATAGGCTACACCTTC. J is TRBJ1-2 and V is TRBV6-5; 7 bases are shared with TRBD1. Losses at the gene ends were 2 bases for V and 8 bases for J; bases not matched to a gene: 8. The V gene's germline CDR1 is MNHEY and CDR2 SVGAGI. The CDR3 sequence is 14 residues long.

The gene calls are TRBV4-1 and TRBJ1-1; D may be TRBD1 (5 bases). In germline, CDR1 is MGHRA, CDR2 YSYEKL. V was clipped by 10 bases and J by 1 base, with 16 bases between them. This CDR3 contains 14 residues. This CDR3 reads CATRRGTTNTEAFF. CDR3 DNA sequence: TGCGCCACGCGGAGGGGCACCACGAACACTGAAGCTTTCTTT.

This clone turned up a few times. The V gene is TRBV6-1, the J gene TRBJ1-4; 8 nucleotides line up with TRBD1. The length of the CDR3 is 13 residues. The V and J ends lost 6 bases and 7 bases, in that order; junction bases with no gene match: 4. CDR1 and CDR2 (germline): MNHNS, SASEGT. The CDR3 bases are TGTGCCAGCAGGAACGGACAGGGTGAAAAACTGTTTTTT. This gives the protein CASRNGQGEKLFF.

J is TRBJ1-2 and V is TRBV2, with TRBD1 identical over 7 bases. The V and J ends lost 1 base and 4 bases, in that order; junction bases with no gene match: 6. This CDR3 region has 15 residues. CDR1 and CDR2 (germline): SNHLY, FYNNEI. CDR3 residues: CASSEEGQLSYGYTF. The CDR3 DNA follows: TGTGCCAGCAGTGAAGAGGGACAGCTCTCCTATGGCTACACCTTC.

The chain is built from TRBV18 and TRBJ1-1, with a tentative D call TRBD1 (5 bases). Looked up from germline, CDR1 is KGHSH and CDR2 is LQKENI. This CDR3 comprises 15 residues. The ends were cut back, 1 base at V and 4 bases at J, with 13 bases in the middle. CDR3 coding DNA: TGTGCCAGCTCACCACTGGGACTAAGCCTCACTGAAGCTTTCTTT. Encoded protein: CASSPLGLSLTEAFF.

The chain recombines TRBV2 with TRBJ1-5; 8 bases align to TRBD1. This CDR3 is built from 13 residues. V dropped 8 bases and J dropped 6; count of bases not matched to a gene: 6. Germline loops: CDR1 SNHLY, CDR2 FYNNEI. In nucleotides, the CDR3 is TGTGCCAGCCTCGGACAGGGTTTTCAGCCCCAGCATTTT. As protein: CASLGQGFQPQHF.

The rearrangement joins TRBV9 to TRBJ2-3, with D possibly TRBD2 on 6 matching bases. Germline V gene sequence: CDR1 SGDLS, CDR2 YYNGEE. The CDR3 extends over 12 amino acids. Trimming shortened V by 6 bases and J by 6 bases, and 11 bases separated the two germline ends. CDR3 bases: TGTGCCAGCACCCGGGAGTCGGATACGCAGTATTTT. Protein: CASTRESDTQYF.

The chain uses TRBV6-5 and TRBJ2-7; 9 nucleotides match TRBD1. Germline loops: CDR1 MNHEY, CDR2 SVGAGI. V was clipped by 8 bases and J by 1 base; unmatched bases: 3. The CDR3 sequence is 13 residues long. The CDR3 is CASRGTGSYEQYF. The CDR3 bases are TGTGCCAGCCGTGGGACAGGGTCCTACGAGCAGTACTTC.

The V call is TRBV4-2, the J call TRBJ1-6, with D possibly TRBD1 on 5 matching bases. The CDR3 is 14 amino acids. Germline CDR1 and CDR2: LGHNA and YNFKEQ. V was shortened by 7 bases and J by 8 bases, with 15 bases between the two germline ends. The chain's CDR3 is CASTQDGGYSPLHF. DNA of the CDR3: TGTGCCAGCACTCAGGACGGGGGGTATTCACCCCTCCACTTT.

The chain has TRBV7-9 and TRBJ1-2, with D unresolved. Germline CDR1 is SEHNR and CDR2 is FQNEAQ (reference sequence). There are 15 residues in the CDR3. The V gene lost 0 bases and the J gene lost 8 bases, with 16 bases spanning the gap. CDR3 loop: CASSLAGSERDGYTF. For the CDR3, the DNA is TGTGCCAGCAGCTTAGCGGGTTCGGAGCGAGACGGCTACACCTTC.

The chain joins TRBV5-6 to TRBJ1-5; D gene ambiguous. The germline V gene encodes CDR1 SGHDT and CDR2 YYEEEE. Deletions cut 4 bases from V and 4 bases from J, with 12 bases between. This CDR3 region has 14 residues. CDR3 coding DNA: TGTGCCAGCAGCGGCCCGGAGGTGAATCAGCCCCAGCATTTT. Protein sequence: CASSGPEVNQPQHF.

V and J are TRBV4-3 and TRBJ2-7; 14 bases fit TRBD2. The germline CDR1 and CDR2 sequences are LGHNA and YSLEER. Losses at the gene ends were 3 bases for V and 4 bases for J; bases not matched to a gene: 2. CDR3 length: 15 residues. The CDR3 DNA sequence: TGCGCCAGCAGCCACGGGACTAGCGGGAGTTACGAGCAGTACTTC. This sequence encodes CASSHGTSGSYEQYF.

This clone was seen a single time. The chain combines TRBV6-6 with TRBJ1-5; D gene uncertain. This CDR3 spans 14 amino acids. Trimming removed 2 bases at V and 3 bases at J, with 8 bases between. Germline loops: CDR1 MNHNY, CDR2 SVGAGI (reference sequence). CDR3 protein: CASSYREPNQPQHF. CDR3 DNA: TGTGCCAGCAGTTACAGGGAGCCCAATCAGCCCCAGCATTTT.

The chain is built from TRBV10-3 and TRBJ1-4, with 9 positions matching TRBD1. Trimming removed 3 bases from V and 8 bases from J; junction bases left unmatched: 10. The germline V gene has CDR1 ENHRY and CDR2 SYGVKD. The CDR3 runs 16 residues. DNA for the CDR3: TGTGCCATCAGTGACGGGACAGGGAATGTTGTGGAAAAACTGTTTTTT. Residues: CAISDGTGNVVEKLFF.

V and J are TRBV27 and TRBJ2-3, with D tentatively TRBD2 (6 bases). Trimming pared 6 bases from V and 0 bases from J, leaving 10 bases between. This CDR3 has 14 amino acids. Germline V lookup: CDR1 MNHEY, CDR2 SMNVEV (reference sequence). The CDR3 sequence: CASRKEGSTDTQYF. DNA for the CDR3: TGTGCCAGCAGGAAGGAGGGCAGCACAGATACGCAGTATTTT.

The V call is TRBV9, the J call TRBJ1-6; unclear D gene. V lost 0 bases and J 8 bases, leaving 9 bases between the germline ends. Germline V gene data show CDR1 as SGDLS and CDR2 as YYNGEE. There are 14 residues in the CDR3. CDR3 in amino acids: CASSVAGKDSPLHF. CDR3 DNA sequence: TGTGCCAGCAGCGTAGCGGGGAAAGATTCACCCCTCCACTTT.

This chain uses TRBV20-1 with TRBJ1-1; no reliable D call. With 5 bases removed from V and 2 bases from J, the gap between germline ends came to 6 bases. This CDR3 comprises 11 residues. Germline CDR1 reads DFQATT; CDR2 reads SNEGSKA (reference sequence). The CDR3 region is CSAQKNTEAFF. The DNA of the CDR3 is TGCAGTGCTCAAAAAAACACTGAAGCTTTCTTT.

The CDR3 reads CASRGQGADNEQFF. CDR3 DNA: TGTGCCAGCAGAGGACAGGGGGCTGACAATGAGCAGTTCTTC. The chain carries TRBV9 and TRBJ2-1; 11 bases match TRBD1. The V gene's germline CDR1 is SGDLS and CDR2 YYNGEE. The ends lost 5 bases at V and 5 bases at J; junction bases unmatched: 3. The CDR3 totals 14 residues.

The gene calls are TRBV4-3 and TRBJ2-3; D call uncertain. Trimming stripped 2 bases from V and 2 bases from J, with 8 bases between. The CDR3 totals 14 residues. Per germline, CDR1 LGHNA and CDR2 YSLEER. CDR3 sequence reads: CASSQLLPTDTQYF. The CDR3 region has the DNA TGCGCCAGCAGCCAACTTCTACCCACAGATACGCAGTATTTT.

This clone was seen a handful of times. The genes are TRBV7-9 and TRBJ2-1, with D possibly TRBD1 on 5 matching bases. The V end lost 8 bases, the J end lost 6 bases, and 14 bases lay between the germline ends. CDR3 length: 13 residues. Germline CDR1 SEHNR, CDR2 FQNEAQ (reference sequence). The CDR3 spells CASVSPTVNEQFF. For the CDR3, the DNA is TGTGCCAGCGTTTCCCCGACAGTCAATGAGCAGTTCTTC.